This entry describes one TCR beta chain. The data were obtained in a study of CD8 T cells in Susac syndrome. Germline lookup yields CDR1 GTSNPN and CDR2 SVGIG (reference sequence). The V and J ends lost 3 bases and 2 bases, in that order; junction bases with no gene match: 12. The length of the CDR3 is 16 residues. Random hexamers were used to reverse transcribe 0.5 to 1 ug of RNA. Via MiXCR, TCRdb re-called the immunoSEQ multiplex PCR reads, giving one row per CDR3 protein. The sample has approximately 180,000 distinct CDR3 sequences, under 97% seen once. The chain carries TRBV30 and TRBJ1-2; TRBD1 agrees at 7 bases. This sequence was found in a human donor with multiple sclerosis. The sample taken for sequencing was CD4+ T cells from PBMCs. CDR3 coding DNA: TGTGCCTGGAGATTCCCGGGACAGCACTCCAACTATGGCTACACCTTC. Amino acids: CAWRFPGQHSNYGYTF. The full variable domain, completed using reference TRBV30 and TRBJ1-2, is SQTIHQWPATLVQPVGSPLSLECTVEGTSNPNLYWYRQAAGRGLQLLFYSVGIGQISSEVPQNLSASRPQDRQFILSSKKLLLSDSGFYLCAWRFPGQHSNYGYTFGSGTRLTVV.